The sequence of this T cell receptor (beta chain) was determined in a study of blood T cell repertoires in COVID-19. Assay used: immunoSEQ multiplex PCR; TCRdb lists only in-frame clones, some missing. The data show 200,000 to 300,000 clones, with about 88% seen just once and approximately 5.3% held by the top ten. Between the trimmed V and J ends, which lost 6 bases and 7 bases, there was a span of 25 bases. This CDR3 has 16 residues. Germline V gene lookup returns CDR1 ENHRY and CDR2 SYGVKD. Patients of the Seattle cohort, enrolled during active infection, were followed longitudinally. Sequencing used peripheral blood. This chain uses TRBV10-3 with TRBJ2-7, with D possibly TRBD2 on 7 matching bases. The receptor comes from an older woman with COVID-19, enrolled during active disease. The CDR3 DNA reads TGTGCCATCAGCGAGCCTCGGGGGGCCGGGACGGGTGAGCAGTACTTC. It is translated as CAISEPRGAGTGEQYF.